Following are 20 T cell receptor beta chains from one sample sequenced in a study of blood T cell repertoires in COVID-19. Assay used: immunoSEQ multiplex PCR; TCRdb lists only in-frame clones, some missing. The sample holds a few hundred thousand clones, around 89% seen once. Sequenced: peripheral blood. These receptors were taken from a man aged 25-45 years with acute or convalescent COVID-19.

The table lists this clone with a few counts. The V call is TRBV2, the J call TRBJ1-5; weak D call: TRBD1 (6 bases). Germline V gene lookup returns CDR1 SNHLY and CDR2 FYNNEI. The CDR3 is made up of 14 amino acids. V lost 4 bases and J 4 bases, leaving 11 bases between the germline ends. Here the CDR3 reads CASSGPGTNQPQHF. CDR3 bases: TGTGCCAGCAGTGGCCCCGGGACAAATCAGCCCCAGCATTTT.

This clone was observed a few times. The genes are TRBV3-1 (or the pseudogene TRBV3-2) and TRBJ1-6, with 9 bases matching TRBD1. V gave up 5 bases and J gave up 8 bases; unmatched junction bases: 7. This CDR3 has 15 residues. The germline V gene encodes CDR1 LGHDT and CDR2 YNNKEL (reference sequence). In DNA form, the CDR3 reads TGTGCCAGCAGCAAGCGGGACAGGGTGGATTCACCCCTCCACTTT. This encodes CASSKRDRVDSPLHF.

The CDR3 region is CASSLARSGEQYF. In DNA form, the CDR3 reads TGTGCCAGCAGTTTAGCGCGTTCCGGCGAGCAGTACTTC. This chain links TRBV12-3 or TRBV12-4 with TRBJ2-7; D uncertain. Trimming removed 0 bases from V and 6 bases from J, with 9 bases in between. The CDR3 consists of 13 residues.

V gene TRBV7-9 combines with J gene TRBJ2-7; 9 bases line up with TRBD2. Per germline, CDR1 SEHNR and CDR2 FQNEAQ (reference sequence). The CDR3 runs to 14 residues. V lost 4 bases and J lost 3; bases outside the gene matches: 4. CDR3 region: CASSSLAGSYEQYF. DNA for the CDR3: TGTGCCAGCAGCTCTCTAGCGGGAAGCTACGAGCAGTACTTC.

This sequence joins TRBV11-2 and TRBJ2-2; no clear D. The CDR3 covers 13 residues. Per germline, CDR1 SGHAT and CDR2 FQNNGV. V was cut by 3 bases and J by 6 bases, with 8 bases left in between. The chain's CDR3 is CASSFFGSGELFF. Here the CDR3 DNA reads TGTGCCAGCAGCTTTTTCGGGTCCGGGGAGCTGTTTTTT.

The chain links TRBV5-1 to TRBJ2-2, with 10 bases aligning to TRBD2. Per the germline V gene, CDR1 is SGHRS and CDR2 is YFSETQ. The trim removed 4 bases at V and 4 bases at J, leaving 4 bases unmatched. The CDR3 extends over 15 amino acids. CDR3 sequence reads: CASSSGGAFTGELFF. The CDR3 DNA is TGCGCCAGCAGCAGCGGGGGGGCCTTCACCGGGGAGCTGTTTTTT. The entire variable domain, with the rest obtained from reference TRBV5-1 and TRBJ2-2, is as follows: KAGVTQTPRYLIKTRGQQVTLSCSPISGHRSVSWYQQTPGQGLQFLFEYFSETQRNKGNFPGRFSGRQFSNSRSEMNVSTLELGDSALYLCASSSGGAFTGELFFGEGSRLTVL.

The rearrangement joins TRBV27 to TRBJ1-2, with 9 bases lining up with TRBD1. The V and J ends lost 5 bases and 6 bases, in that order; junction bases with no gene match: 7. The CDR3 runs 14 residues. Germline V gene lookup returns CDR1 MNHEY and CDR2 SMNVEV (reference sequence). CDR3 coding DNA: TGTGCCAGCAGTCCGTGGGACAGGGCGAATGGCTACACCTTC. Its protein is CASSPWDRANGYTF.

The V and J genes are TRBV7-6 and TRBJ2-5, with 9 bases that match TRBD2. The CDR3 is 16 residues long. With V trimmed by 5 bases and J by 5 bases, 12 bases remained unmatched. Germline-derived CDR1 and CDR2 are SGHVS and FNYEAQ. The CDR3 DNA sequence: TGTGCCAGCAGCCCCGGAGGCGGGAGGGCCGGGGAGACCCAGTACTTC. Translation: CASSPGGGRAGETQYF.

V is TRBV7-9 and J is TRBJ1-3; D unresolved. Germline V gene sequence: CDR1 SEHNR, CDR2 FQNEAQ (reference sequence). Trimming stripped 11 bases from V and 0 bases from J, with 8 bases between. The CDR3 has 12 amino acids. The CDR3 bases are TGTGCCGACGGGGACTCTGGAAACACCATATATTTT. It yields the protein CADGDSGNTIYF.

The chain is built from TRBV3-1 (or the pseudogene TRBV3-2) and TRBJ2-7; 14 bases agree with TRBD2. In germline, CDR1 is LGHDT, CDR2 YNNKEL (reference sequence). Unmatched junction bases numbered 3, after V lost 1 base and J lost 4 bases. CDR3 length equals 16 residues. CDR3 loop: CASSQGLAGGLYEQYF. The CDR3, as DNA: TGTGCCAGCAGCCAAGGACTAGCGGGGGGGCTATACGAGCAGTACTTC.

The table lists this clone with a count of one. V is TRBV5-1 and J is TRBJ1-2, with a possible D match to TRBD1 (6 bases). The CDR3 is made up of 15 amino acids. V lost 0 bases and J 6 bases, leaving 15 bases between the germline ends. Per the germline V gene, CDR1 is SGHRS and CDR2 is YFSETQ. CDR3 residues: CASSLARAGANGYTF. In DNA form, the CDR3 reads TGCGCCAGCAGCTTGGCCCGGGCAGGGGCGAATGGCTACACCTTC.

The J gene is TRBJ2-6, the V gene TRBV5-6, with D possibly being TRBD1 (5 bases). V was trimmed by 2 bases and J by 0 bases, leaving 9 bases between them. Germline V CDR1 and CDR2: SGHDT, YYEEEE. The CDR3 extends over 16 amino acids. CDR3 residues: CASSLPGISGANVLTF. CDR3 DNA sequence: TGTGCCAGCAGCTTACCAGGGATCTCTGGGGCCAACGTCCTGACTTTC.

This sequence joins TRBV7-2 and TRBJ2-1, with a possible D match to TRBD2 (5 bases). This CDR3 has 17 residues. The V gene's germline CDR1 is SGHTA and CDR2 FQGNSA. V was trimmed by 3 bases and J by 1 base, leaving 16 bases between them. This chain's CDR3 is CASSFLFGLLSYNEQFF. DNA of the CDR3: TGTGCCAGCAGCTTTTTATTTGGACTCCTATCCTACAATGAGCAGTTCTTC.

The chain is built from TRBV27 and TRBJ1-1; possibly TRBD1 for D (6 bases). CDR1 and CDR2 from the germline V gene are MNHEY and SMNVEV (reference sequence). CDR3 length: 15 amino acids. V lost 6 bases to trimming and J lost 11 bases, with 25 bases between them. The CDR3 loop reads CASRGFLGAGNSAFF. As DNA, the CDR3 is TGTGCCAGCAGAGGATTTTTGGGGGCAGGGAATTCGGCTTTCTTT.

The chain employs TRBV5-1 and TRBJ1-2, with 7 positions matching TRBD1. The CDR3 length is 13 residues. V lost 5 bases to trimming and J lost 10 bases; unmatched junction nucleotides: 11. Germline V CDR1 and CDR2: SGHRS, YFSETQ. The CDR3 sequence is CASRQTGTAYYTF. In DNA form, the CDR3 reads TGCGCCAGCAGACAGACCGGGACAGCGTACTACACCTTC.

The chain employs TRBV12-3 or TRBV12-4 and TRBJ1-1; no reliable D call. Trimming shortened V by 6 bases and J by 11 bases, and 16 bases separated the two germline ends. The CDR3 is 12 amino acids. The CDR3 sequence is CASRRKGTWAFF. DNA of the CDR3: TGTGCCAGCAGGAGGAAAGGAACATGGGCTTTCTTT.

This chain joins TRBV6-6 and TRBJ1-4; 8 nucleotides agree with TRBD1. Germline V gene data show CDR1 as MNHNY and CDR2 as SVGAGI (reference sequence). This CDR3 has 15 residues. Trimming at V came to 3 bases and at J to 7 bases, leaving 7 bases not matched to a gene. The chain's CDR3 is CASSYIQGGLEKLFF. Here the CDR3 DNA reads TGTGCCAGCAGTTATATACAGGGGGGACTTGAAAAACTGTTTTTT.

The chain's CDR3 is CASSVDGGAGNTIYF. The CDR3, as DNA: TGTGCCAGCAGCGTAGATGGGGGCGCTGGAAACACCATATATTTT. This chain links TRBV9 with TRBJ1-3; perhaps TRBD1 as D (6 bases). The V end lost 0 bases, the J end lost 2 bases, and 9 bases lay between the germline ends. Germline values: CDR1 SGDLS, CDR2 YYNGEE. There are 15 residues in the CDR3. The variable domain in full, with the rest retrieved from reference TRBV9 and TRBJ1-3, is DSGVTQTPKHLITATGQRVTLRCSPRSGDLSVYWYQQSLDQGLQFLIQYYNGEERAKGNILERFSAQQFPDLHSELNLSSLELGDSALYFCASSVDGGAGNTIYFGEGSWLTVV.

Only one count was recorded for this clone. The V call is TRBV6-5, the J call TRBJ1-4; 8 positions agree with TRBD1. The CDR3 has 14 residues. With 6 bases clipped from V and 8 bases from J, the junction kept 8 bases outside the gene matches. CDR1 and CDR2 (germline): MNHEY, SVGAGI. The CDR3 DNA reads TGTGCCAGCAGCAACAGGGGGGGTTCGGAAAAACTGTTTTTT. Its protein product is CASSNRGGSEKLFF.

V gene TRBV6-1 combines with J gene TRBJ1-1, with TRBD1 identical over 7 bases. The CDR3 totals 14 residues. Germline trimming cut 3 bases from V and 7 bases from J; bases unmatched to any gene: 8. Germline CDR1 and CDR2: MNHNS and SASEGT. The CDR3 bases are TGTGCCAGCAGTGAGGACAGGCGGAAGGGTGAAGCTTTCTTT. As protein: CASSEDRRKGEAFF.